This note documents a single TCR beta chain sequence. The data were taken from a study of blood T cell repertoires in COVID-19. For the study at large: From the United States, Italy and Spain came samples of acute and convalescent COVID-19. T cells, B-cell-depleted T cells, or PBMCs supplied cDNA or gDNA.

The CDR3 runs 16 residues. V lost 2 bases, J lost 4 bases, and 2 bases stayed unmatched. Germline-derived CDR1 and CDR2 are LGHNA and YNFKEQ. Measured with immunoSEQ multiplex PCR; TCRdb has only the in-frame clones, and not every one. The sample shows 200,000 or so clones, roughly 88% of them seen only once. Recruits, aged 18 to 89 years, lived in 20 to 30 US areas. Specimen: PBMCs or T cells enriched from blood (not recorded which). The sequence was collected from a woman aged 40 to 50 with acute COVID-19. The chain combines TRBV4-2 with TRBJ2-2; 12 bases align to TRBD2. As DNA, the CDR3 is TGTGCCAGCAGCCAACGGGGACTAGCGGGCACCGGGGAGCTGTTTTTT. It translates to CASSQRGLAGTGELFF.